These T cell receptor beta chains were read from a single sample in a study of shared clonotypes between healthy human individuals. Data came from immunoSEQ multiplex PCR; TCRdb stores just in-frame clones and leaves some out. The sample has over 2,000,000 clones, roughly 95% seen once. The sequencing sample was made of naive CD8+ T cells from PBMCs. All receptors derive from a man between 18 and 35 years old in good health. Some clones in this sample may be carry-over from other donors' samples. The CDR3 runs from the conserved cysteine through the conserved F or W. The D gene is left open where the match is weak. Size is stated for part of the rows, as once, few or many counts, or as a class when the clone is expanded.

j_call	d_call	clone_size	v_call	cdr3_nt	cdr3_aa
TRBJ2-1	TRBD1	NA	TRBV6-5	TGTGCCAGCAGGGGGACAGGGAATTTGGAGCAGTTCTTC	CASRGTGNLEQFF
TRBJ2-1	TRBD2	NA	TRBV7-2	TGTGCCAGCAGCCTCCTAGCGGGAATTGCCAATGAGCAGTTCTTC	CASSLLAGIANEQFF
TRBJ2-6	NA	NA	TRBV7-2	TGTGCCAGCAGCTTAGAAGTTTCGGGAGCTGGGGCCAACGTCCTGACTTTC	CASSLEVSGAGANVLTF
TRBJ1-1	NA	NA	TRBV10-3	TGTGCCATTGCCGAACAGGGCGTAAGAGGGAACACTGAAGCTTTCTTT	CAIAEQGVRGNTEAFF
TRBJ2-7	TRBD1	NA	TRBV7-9	TGTGCCAGCAGCTTAGGTCCGGGACAGGGGGTTGGGTACGAGCAGTACTTC	CASSLGPGQGVGYEQYF
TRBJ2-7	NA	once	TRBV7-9	TGTGCCAGCAGCCCTACAGGTAGGGCTAGCGAGCAGTACTTC	CASSPTGRASEQYF
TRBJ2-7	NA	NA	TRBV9	TGTGCCAGCAGCCGGGACGGCCTAGGCGAGCAGTACTTC	CASSRDGLGEQYF
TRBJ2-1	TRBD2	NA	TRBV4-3	TGCGCCAGCAGCCCGACGGGCGGGAGGGCAAATGAGCAGTTCTTC	CASSPTGGRANEQFF
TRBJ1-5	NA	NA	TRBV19	TGTGCCAGTCGCGGTTCAAGTAGCAATCAGCCCCAGCATTTT	CASRGSSSNQPQHF
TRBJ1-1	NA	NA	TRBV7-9	TGTGCCAGCAGCTTAGCGCAAAGGGTAACTGAAGCTTTCTTT	CASSLAQRVTEAFF
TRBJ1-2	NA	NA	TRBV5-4	TGTGCCAGCAGCTTATCCCGGGGCTCCTATGGCTACACCTTC	CASSLSRGSYGYTF
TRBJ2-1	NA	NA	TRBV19	TGTGCCAGTAGTCTCGCGGCCAATGAGCAGTTCTTC	CASSLAANEQFF
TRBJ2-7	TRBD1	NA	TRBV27	TGTGCCAGCAGAGGCGGGGACAGGGGGTGGGAGCAGTACTTC	CASRGGDRGWEQYF
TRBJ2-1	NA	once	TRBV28	TGTGCCAGCAGCCCGACCGGTGGGGGAAGTGAGCAGTTCTTC	CASSPTGGGSEQFF
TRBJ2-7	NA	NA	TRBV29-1	TGCAGCGTTGTCGGGGACGGCGAGCAGTACTTC	CSVVGDGEQYF
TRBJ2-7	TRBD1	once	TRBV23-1	TGCGCCAGCAGTCAAATAGCCGACAGGGGCTCCTACGAGCAGTACTTC	CASSQIADRGSYEQYF
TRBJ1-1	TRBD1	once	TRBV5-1	TGCGCCAGCAGCCCGACAGGGTTGAACACTGAAGCTTTCTTT	CASSPTGLNTEAFF
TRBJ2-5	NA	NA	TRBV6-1	TGTGCCAGCAGTGAAGGCCATTTCCAAGAGACCCAGTACTTC	CASSEGHFQETQYF
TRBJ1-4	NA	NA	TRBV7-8	TGTGCCAGCAGTTACCCGGGGGATTATAATGAAAAACTGTTTTTT	CASSYPGDYNEKLFF
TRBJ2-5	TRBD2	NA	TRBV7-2	TGTGCCAGCAGCCCGCGACCCCTAGCGGTTCAAGAGACCCAGTACTTC	CASSPRPLAVQETQYF
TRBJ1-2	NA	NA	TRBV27	TGTGCCAGCAGCCATAGGGGTAAGGGTGGCTACACCTTC	CASSHRGKGGYTF
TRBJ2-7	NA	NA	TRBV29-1	TGCAGCGGGGGGAGCCGAGGCTACGAGCAGTACTTC	CSGGSRGYEQYF
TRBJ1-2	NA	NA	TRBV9	TGTGCCAGCAGCGGAAGAACAGGGCGGTTCTATGGCTACACCTTC	CASSGRTGRFYGYTF
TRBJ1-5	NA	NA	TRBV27	TGTGCCAGCAGTTTACGAGGTACGTCTCAGCCCCAGCATTTT	CASSLRGTSQPQHF
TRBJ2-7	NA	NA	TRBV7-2	TGTGCCAGCAGCTTAACGGTCCCCTCCTACGAGCAGTACTTC	CASSLTVPSYEQYF
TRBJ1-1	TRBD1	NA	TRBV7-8	TGTGCCAGCAGCTTTCACCGGGGACAGCCGAACACTGAAGCTTTCTTT	CASSFHRGQPNTEAFF